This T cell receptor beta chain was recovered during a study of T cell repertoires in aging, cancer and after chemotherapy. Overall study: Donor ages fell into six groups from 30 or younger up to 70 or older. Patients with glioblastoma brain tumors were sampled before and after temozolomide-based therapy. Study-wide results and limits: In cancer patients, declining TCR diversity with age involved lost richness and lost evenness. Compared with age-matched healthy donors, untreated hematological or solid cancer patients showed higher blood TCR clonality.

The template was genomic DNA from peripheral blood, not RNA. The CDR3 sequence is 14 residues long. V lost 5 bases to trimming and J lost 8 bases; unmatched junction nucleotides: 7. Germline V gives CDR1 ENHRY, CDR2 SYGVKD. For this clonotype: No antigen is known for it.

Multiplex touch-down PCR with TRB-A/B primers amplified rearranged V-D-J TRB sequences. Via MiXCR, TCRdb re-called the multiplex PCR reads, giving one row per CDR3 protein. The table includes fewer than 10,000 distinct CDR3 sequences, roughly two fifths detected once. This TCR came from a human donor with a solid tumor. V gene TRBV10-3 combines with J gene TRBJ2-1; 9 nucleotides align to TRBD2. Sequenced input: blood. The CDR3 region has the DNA TGTGCCATCAGTAAGCGGGAGGAAAACGATGAGCAGTTCTTC. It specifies CAISKREENDEQFF.